These 18 T cell receptor beta chains were all obtained from the same sample, sequenced in a study of blood T cells in healthy people across ages. PCR was performed a second time for about 6 to 11 cycles using a sample-barcoded 5' primer and a J-beta primer mix. Each CDR3 protein gets one entry after TCRdb re-called the 5' RACE reads with MiXCR. Of 650,000 to 700,000 distinct CDR3 sequences listed, 40% to 65% are singletons. Input material: blood. The receptor source for this set is a woman at least 80 years old in good health.

The rearrangement uses TRBV27 and TRBJ2-1; D is undetermined. The CDR3 runs 15 residues. CDR1 and CDR2 (germline): MNHEY, SMNVEV (reference sequence). V lost 6 bases, J lost 0 bases, and 12 bases lay in between. In nucleotides, the CDR3 is TGTGCCAGCAGCCCGAGTGAACCCTCCTACAATGAGCAGTTCTTC. This gives the protein CASSPSEPSYNEQFF.

The chain employs TRBV3-1 and TRBJ1-2, with 9 bases fitting TRBD1. The V and J ends lost 6 bases and 5 bases, in that order; junction bases with no gene match: 4. Germline V lookup: CDR1 LGHDT, CDR2 YNNKEL (reference sequence). This CDR3 has 13 amino acids. Here the CDR3 reads CASRGTGPYGYTF. Here the CDR3 DNA reads TGTGCCAGCAGAGGGACAGGGCCTTATGGCTACACCTTC.

The CDR3, as DNA: TGTGCCTGGCGCCGGGGGGGCCCCACAGATACGCAGTATTTT. It codes for CAWRRGGPTDTQYF. The chain couples TRBV30 to TRBJ2-3; TRBD2 matches 8 bases. The CDR3 has 14 residues. V was clipped by 5 bases and J by 2 bases; unmatched bases: 6. CDR1 and CDR2 from the germline V gene are GTSNPN and SVGIG (reference sequence).

The V gene is TRBV10-2, the J gene TRBJ1-5, with a weak D call TRBD1 (5 bases). The CDR3 has 14 residues. Germline CDR1 and CDR2: WSHSY and SAAADI. Trimming left V 0 bases short and J 6 bases short, with 9 bases between. The DNA of the CDR3 is TGCGCCAGCAGTGAGTCGGACATGGGTCAGCCCCAGCATTTT. This codes for CASSESDMGQPQHF.

The chain couples TRBV7-2 to TRBJ2-2; maybe TRBD1 (6 bases). This CDR3 is 15 amino acids long. Germline CDR1 SGHTA, CDR2 FQGNSA. V was clipped by 6 bases and J by 2 bases, with 13 bases between them. The CDR3 loop reads CASRSDRSNTGELFF. DNA of the CDR3: TGTGCCAGCAGAAGTGACAGGTCTAACACCGGGGAGCTGTTTTTT.

Concerning this clonotype itself: A read error may be the cause here, since a much bigger clone is one base away. This chain uses TRBV12-5 with TRBJ2-1, with 7 bases lining up with TRBD1. The CDR3 is 14 amino acids. With 10 bases clipped from V and 1 base from J, the junction kept 7 bases outside the gene matches. Germline CDR1 and CDR2: LGHNT and FRNRAP. Here the CDR3 DNA reads TGTGCTACCTGCACAGGGGCTTCCTACAATGAGCAGTTCTTC. Its translation is CATCTGASYNEQFF.

This chain uses TRBV2 with TRBJ2-7, with D perhaps matching TRBD2 (6 bases). The V end lost 0 bases, the J end lost 3 bases, and 9 bases lay between the germline ends. The CDR3 totals 14 residues. Germline V gene sequence: CDR1 SNHLY, CDR2 FYNNEI. CDR3 sequence reads: CASSEAGLYYEQYF. The CDR3 bases are TGTGCCAGCAGTGAAGCAGGACTATACTACGAGCAGTACTTC.

The V gene is TRBV27, the J gene TRBJ1-4; 10 nucleotides align to TRBD1. The CDR3 consists of 12 residues. The V gene's germline CDR1 is MNHEY and CDR2 SMNVEV (reference sequence). V trimming: 5 bases; J trimming: 15 bases; junction bases outside the gene matches: 6. The CDR3 region has the DNA TGTGCCAGCAGTAACGACAGGGGGCTGGTGTTTTTT. Its translation is CASSNDRGLVFF.

Turning to this clonotype: It may be a read error: a sequence one base away is much more abundant. The gene calls are TRBV5-1 and TRBJ2-4, with D perhaps TRBD2 (5 bases). Gene TRBJ2-1 matches the end of the DNA better, so the J call may be wrong. This CDR3 region has 14 residues. Germline V gene sequence: CDR1 SGHRS, CDR2 YFSETQ. In DNA form, the CDR3 reads TGCGCCAGCAGCTTCCGAGCGGAAGCCTACGAGCAGTTCTTC. It encodes CASSFRAEAYEQFF.

The chain recombines TRBV2 with TRBJ2-7; D may be TRBD1 (5 bases). The CDR3 consists of 13 residues. Germline CDR1 and CDR2: SNHLY and FYNNEI. V was shortened by 7 bases and J by 3 bases, with 13 bases between the two germline ends. The DNA for the CDR3 is TGTGCCAGCACCAAGGGCAGGGACTACGAGCAGTACTTC. Its protein product is CASTKGRDYEQYF. Looking up the rest from reference TRBV2 and TRBJ2-7 gives the full variable domain: EPEVTQTPSHQVTQMGQEVILRCVPISNHLYFYWYRQILGQKVEFLVSFYNNEISEKSEIFDDQFSVERPDGSNFTLKIRSTKLEDSAMYFCASTKGRDYEQYFGPGTRLTVT.

The J gene is TRBJ2-7, the V gene TRBV9; 11 bases align to TRBD1. Germline CDR1 reads SGDLS; CDR2 reads YYNGEE. V lost 4 bases and J lost 2; bases outside the gene matches: 8. The CDR3 extends over 16 amino acids. DNA of the CDR3: TGTGCCAGCAGCAAACATGGACAGGGGGCCCCCTACGAGCAGTACTTC. Translated: CASSKHGQGAPYEQYF.

V and J are TRBV4-2 and TRBJ2-2; TRBD2 aligns across 8 bases. The CDR3 loop spans 16 amino acids. V lost 1 base to trimming and J lost 0 bases; unmatched junction nucleotides: 1. Germline values: CDR1 LGHNA, CDR2 YNFKEQ. In DNA, the CDR3 is TGTGCCAGCAGCCAAGTAGCGGGGTCGAACACCGGGGAGCTGTTTTTT. Translation: CASSQVAGSNTGELFF.

Concerning this clonotype: Possible read error: a much larger clone is one base away. This chain uses TRBV12-3 or TRBV12-4 with TRBJ2-1, with 9 bases identical to TRBD2. Trimming at V came to 6 bases and at J to 6 bases, leaving 6 bases not matched to a gene. The CDR3 runs 14 residues. CDR3 amino acids: CASRRAGGGNEQFF. CDR3 nucleotides: TGTGCCAGCAGGCGAGCGGGAGGAGGCAATGAGCAGTTCTTC.

This chain joins TRBV28 and TRBJ1-1; D may be TRBD1 (6 bases). Trimming removed 5 bases from V and 7 bases from J, with 11 bases in between. The CDR3 is 12 amino acids. CDR1 and CDR2 (germline): MDHEN, SYDVKM. The CDR3 DNA follows: TGTGCCAGCAGTGGCGGACAGAGTGAAGCTTTCTTT. It codes for CASSGGQSEAFF. The whole variable domain, filled in from reference TRBV28 and TRBJ1-1, reads DVKVTQSSRYLVKRTGEKVFLECVQDMDHENMFWYRQDPGLGLRLIYFSYDVKMKEKGDIPEGYSVSREKKERFSLILESASTNQTSMYLCASSGGQSEAFFGQGTRLTVV.

The J gene is TRBJ2-5, the V gene TRBV30; D is unresolved. The tail of the sequence fits TRBJ2-7 better, so the J call may be wrong. Germline V gives CDR1 GTSNPN, CDR2 SVGIG (reference sequence). The CDR3 is 12 amino acids. The CDR3 DNA reads TGTGCCTGGAGTTATGACGTCTACGAGCAGTACTTC. Protein product: CAWSYDVYEQYF.

The chain couples TRBV4-3 to TRBJ1-4; the D is unclear. Trimming pared 4 bases from V and 8 bases from J, leaving 11 bases between. The CDR3 runs 13 residues. In germline, CDR1 is LGHNA, CDR2 YSLEER. The CDR3: CASSRKRGEKLFF. The CDR3 DNA reads TGCGCCAGCAGCCGAAAACGGGGAGAAAAACTGTTTTTT.

This clonotype was observed at least ten times. Here the CDR3 reads CASSSMGGNEQFF. The CDR3 DNA reads as TGCGCCAGCAGCTCCATGGGAGGAAATGAGCAGTTCTTC. This chain uses TRBV5-1 with TRBJ2-1; possibly TRBD2 for D (6 bases). There are 13 residues in the CDR3. Between the trimmed V and J ends, which lost 3 bases and 7 bases, there was a span of 11 bases. The germline gives CDR1 SGHRS, CDR2 YFSETQ.

This clonotype was detected only a few times. The chain carries TRBV28 and TRBJ2-7; D perhaps matches TRBD2 (5 bases). The V gene lost 7 bases and the J gene lost 5 bases, with 30 bases spanning the gap. The CDR3 has 18 amino acids. The V gene's germline CDR1 is MDHEN and CDR2 SYDVKM. The CDR3 reads CASTRGWEIQGSGDEQYF. CDR3 bases: TGTGCCAGCACCCGAGGGTGGGAAATCCAAGGGTCAGGCGACGAGCAGTACTTC.